This T cell receptor (beta chain) was recorded in a study of beta chain features in type 1 diabetes. Expressed TCRB transcripts got sequenced, as all isolated RNA was reverse transcribed. Profiling relied on immunoSEQ multiplex PCR, and the TCRdb table lists in-frame clones only, not all of them. The sample lists about 360,000 clones; around 12% were seen once. From germline, CDR1 is SGDLS and CDR2 YYNGEE. The CDR3 is 14 amino acids. V was clipped by 0 bases and J by 5 bases, with 11 bases between them. J is TRBJ2-5 and V is TRBV9; D is perhaps TRBD1 (6 bases). The sequenced sample consisted of naive CD4+ T cells from blood. The TCR originated in a man between 18 and 35 years old in good health. The CDR3 coding sequence is TGTGCCAGCAGCGTAGCCAGGGGCCGGGAGACCCAGTACTTC. The encoded protein is CASSVARGRETQYF.